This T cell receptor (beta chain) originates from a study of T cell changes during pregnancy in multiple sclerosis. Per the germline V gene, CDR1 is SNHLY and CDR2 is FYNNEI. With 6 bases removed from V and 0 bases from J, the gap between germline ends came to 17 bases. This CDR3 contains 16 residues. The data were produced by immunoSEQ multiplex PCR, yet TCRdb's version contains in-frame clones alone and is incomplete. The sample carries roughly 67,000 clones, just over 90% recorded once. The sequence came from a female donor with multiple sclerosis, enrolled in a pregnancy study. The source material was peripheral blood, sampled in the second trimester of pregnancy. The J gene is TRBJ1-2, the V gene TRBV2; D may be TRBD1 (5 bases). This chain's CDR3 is CASSLNNRPTNYGYTF. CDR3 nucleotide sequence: TGTGCCAGCAGCCTGAATAACAGGCCAACTAACTATGGCTACACCTTC.